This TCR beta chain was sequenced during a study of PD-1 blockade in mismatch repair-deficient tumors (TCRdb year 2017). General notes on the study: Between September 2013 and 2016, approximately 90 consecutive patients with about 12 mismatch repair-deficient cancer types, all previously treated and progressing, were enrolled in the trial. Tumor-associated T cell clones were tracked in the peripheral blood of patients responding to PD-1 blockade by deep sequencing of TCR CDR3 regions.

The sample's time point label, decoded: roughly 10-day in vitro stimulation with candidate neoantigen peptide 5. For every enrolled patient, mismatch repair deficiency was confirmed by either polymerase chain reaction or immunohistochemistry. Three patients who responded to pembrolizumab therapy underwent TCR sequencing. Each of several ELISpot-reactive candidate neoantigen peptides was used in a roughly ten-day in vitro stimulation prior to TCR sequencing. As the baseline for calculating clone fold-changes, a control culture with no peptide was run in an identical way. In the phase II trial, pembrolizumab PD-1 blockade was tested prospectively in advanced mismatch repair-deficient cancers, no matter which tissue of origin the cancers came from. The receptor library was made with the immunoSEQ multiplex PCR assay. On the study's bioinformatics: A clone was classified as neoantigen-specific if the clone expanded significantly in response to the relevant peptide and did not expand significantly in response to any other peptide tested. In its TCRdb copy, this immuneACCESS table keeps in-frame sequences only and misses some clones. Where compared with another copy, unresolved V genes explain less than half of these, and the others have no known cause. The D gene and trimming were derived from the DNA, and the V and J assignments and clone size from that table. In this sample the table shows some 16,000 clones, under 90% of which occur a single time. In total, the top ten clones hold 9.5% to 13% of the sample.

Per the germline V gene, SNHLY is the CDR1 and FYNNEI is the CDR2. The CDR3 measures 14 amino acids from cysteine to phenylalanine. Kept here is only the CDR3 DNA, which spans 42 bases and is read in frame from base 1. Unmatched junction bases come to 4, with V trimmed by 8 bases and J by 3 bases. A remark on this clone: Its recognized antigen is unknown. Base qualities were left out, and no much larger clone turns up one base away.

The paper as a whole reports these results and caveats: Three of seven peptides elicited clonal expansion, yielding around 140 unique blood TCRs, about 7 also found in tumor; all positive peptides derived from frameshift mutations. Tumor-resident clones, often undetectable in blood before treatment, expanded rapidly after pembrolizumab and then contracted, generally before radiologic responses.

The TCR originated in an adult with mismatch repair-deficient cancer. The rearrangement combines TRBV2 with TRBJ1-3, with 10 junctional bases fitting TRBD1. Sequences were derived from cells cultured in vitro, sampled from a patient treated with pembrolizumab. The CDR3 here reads CASHDRGLGNTIYF. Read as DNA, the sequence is TGTGCCAGCCACGACAGGGGGCTTGGAAACACCATATATTTT.